The clone carrying this T cell receptor beta chain was seen many times. Its antigen is still unknown. The source of the sample is a study of human T cells and chemical hapten exposure. Whole-study results and caveats: No shift was seen in TCRs above 1 in 1000 frequency with DPC sensitization.

Time point described: patch test 1, 2 weeks after DPC sensitization. As to treatment: therapeutic diphenylcyclopropenone sensitization with weekly scalp DPC. Alopecia patients deemed DPC-suitable, aged 18 to 70, excluding pregnancy. Trimming left V 8 bases short and J 1 base short, with 8 bases between. This CDR3 spans 12 amino acids. The library attached unique molecular identifiers to individual cDNA molecules. Each CDR3 protein gets one entry after TCRdb re-called the RACE reads with MiXCR. The sample has 100,000 or so distinct CDR3 sequences, roughly a tenth seen once; the top ten hold around 2.3%.

This TCR derives from a man aged 40-50 years with alopecia areata. Some clones in this sample may be carry-over from other donors' samples. This chain uses TRBV12-3 or TRBV12-4 with TRBJ1-1; D unclear. This sample comprised whole blood, obtained in connection with sensitization to the hapten diphenylcyclopropenone (DPC). CDR3 nucleotide sequence: TGTGCCAGCCGTTCAGGGAACACTGAAGCTTTCTTT. Protein: CASRSGNTEAFF.